Detailed here is one T cell receptor (beta chain). The source of the sample is a study of CD8 T cells in Susac syndrome. Roughly 0.45 to 1 ug RNA was reverse transcribed with random hexamers. Amplification of TCR beta CDR3 by immunoSEQ multiplex PCR spanned 54 Vbeta and 13 Jbeta. MiXCR was run by TCRdb on the immunoSEQ multiplex PCR reads, yielding one entry per CDR3 protein. The sample contains fewer than 350,000 distinct CDR3 sequences, around 91% of which appear only once. Sequencing of TCR beta drew on CD8+ and CD4+ T cells from blood. The multiple sclerosis controls consisted of treatment-naive patients with relapsing-remitting disease, either stable or active. The V and J ends lost 1 base and 7 bases respectively, with 7 bases between them. Germline V CDR1 and CDR2: DFQATT, SNEGSKA (reference sequence). The CDR3 contains 12 residues.

The sample consisted of CD8+ T cells from PBMCs. The receptor was derived from a human donor with multiple sclerosis. This chain connects TRBV20-1 to TRBJ2-2; no definite D call. For the CDR3, the DNA is TGCAGTGCTAGAGCGGGTCTCGGGGAGCTGTTTTTT. This sequence encodes CSARAGLGELFF.